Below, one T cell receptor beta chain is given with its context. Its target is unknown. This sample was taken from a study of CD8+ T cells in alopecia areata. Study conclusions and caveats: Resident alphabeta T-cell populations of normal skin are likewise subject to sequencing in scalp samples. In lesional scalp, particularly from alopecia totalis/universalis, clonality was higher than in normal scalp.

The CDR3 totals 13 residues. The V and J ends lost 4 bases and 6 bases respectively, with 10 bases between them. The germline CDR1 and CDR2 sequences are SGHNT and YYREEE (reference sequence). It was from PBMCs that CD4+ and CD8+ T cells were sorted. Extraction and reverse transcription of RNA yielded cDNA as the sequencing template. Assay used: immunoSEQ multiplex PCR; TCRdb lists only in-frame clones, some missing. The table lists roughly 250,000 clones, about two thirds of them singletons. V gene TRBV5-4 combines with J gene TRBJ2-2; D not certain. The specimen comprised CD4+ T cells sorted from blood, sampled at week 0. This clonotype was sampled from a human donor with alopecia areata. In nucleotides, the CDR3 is TGTGCCAGCAGCCCGCCGGGCGCCGGGGAGCTGTTTTTT. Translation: CASSPPGAGELFF.